The sample holds a few counts of the clone carrying this T cell receptor beta chain. Antigen: not known. This sample stems from a study of blood T cells in healthy people across ages. Findings and caveats of the study: Possibly, changes in expanded clonotypes were confounded because donor CMV status was unknown. Calculation of diversity from one million T cells yielded estimates considered to be underestimates. Roughly linearly, TCR beta diversity per million T cells fell as age increased.

It was approximately 10 milliliters of peripheral blood that were drawn from each donor. V lost 4 bases and J 6 bases, leaving 15 bases between the germline ends. The CDR3 consists of 14 residues. The germline V gene encodes CDR1 SGHRS and CDR2 YFSETQ. Together with a sample-barcoded 5' primer, a J-beta primer mix was included in a second PCR lasting about 6 to 11 cycles. TCRdb ran MiXCR on the 5' RACE reads and lists one entry per CDR3 protein. Of 1.5 million to 2 million distinct CDR3 sequences in the sample, approximately 40% were seen once. The receptor was isolated from a human donor in good health. Sequencing was done on a sample of blood. The chain uses TRBV5-1 and TRBJ2-3, with a possible D match to TRBD2 (6 bases). This chain's CDR3 is CASSLGTPHDTQYF. DNA of the CDR3: TGCGCCAGCAGCCTCGGGACTCCCCACGATACGCAGTATTTT.